These 16 T cell receptor beta chains originate from one sample sequenced in a study of blood T cell repertoires in COVID-19 (dated by TCRdb to about 2020). The library relied on the immunoSEQ multiplex PCR assay. Imported from immuneACCESS, the table was reduced by TCRdb to in-frame sequences with V and J called. These copies leave out some clones; in studies compared against another copy, an unresolved V gene accounts for under half, and the cause of the remainder is not known. The sample table contains roughly 95,000 clones; only one count was recorded for 75% to 85% of them. Roughly 4% of the sample is held by the ten biggest clonotypes. Sequenced sample: peripheral blood. The source of these receptors is a man aged 60 to 69 with acute or convalescent COVID-19.

The chain employs TRBV10-3 and TRBJ2-1, with 7 bases aligning to TRBD1. The CDR3 runs 12 residues. J lost 9 bases, V lost 6 bases, and 5 bases had no gene match. Germline loops: CDR1 ENHRY, CDR2 SYGVKD. CDR3 nucleotide sequence: TGTGCCATCAGCGGGACAGACGGTGAGCAGTTCTTC. It translates to CAISGTDGEQFF.

This clone was counted a few times. The chain uses TRBV6-5 and TRBJ1-3; a weak D match, TRBD1 (6 bases). The germline gives CDR1 MNHEY, CDR2 SVGAGI. Trimming cost V 8 bases and J 3 bases, with 14 bases left between them. The CDR3 spans 14 residues. CDR3 region: CASRARGGGNTIYF. DNA for the CDR3: TGTGCCAGCCGGGCAAGGGGGGGTGGAAACACCATATATTTT.

The chain employs TRBV19 and TRBJ2-1; TRBD2 matches 8 bases. V shed 7 bases and J 1 base; nucleotides not matched to a gene: 15. Germline CDR1 LNHDA, CDR2 SQIVND (reference sequence). The CDR3 length is 18 residues. The CDR3 protein is CASIPGGAKSISYNEQFF. As DNA, the CDR3 is TGTGCCAGTATCCCGGGGGGGGCTAAATCAATTTCCTACAATGAGCAGTTCTTC.

This chain joins TRBV19 and TRBJ1-4; TRBD1 aligns across 9 bases. CDR3 length: 14 amino acids. The trim removed 4 bases at V and 7 bases at J, leaving 4 bases unmatched. The germline V gene encodes CDR1 LNHDA and CDR2 SQIVND (reference sequence). CDR3 amino acids: CASSTGQGSEKLFF. As DNA, the CDR3 is TGTGCCAGTAGTACGGGACAGGGAAGTGAAAAACTGTTTTTT.

This clone has only one observation. The V call is TRBV14, the J call TRBJ2-5, with 10 bases aligning to TRBD1. Germline loops: CDR1 SGHDN, CDR2 FVKESK. The trim removed 4 bases at V and 5 bases at J, leaving 4 bases unmatched. The CDR3 is 14 amino acids. The CDR3 region has the DNA TGTGCCAGCAGCCCGGGACAGGGGCTGGAGACCCAGTACTTC. As protein: CASSPGQGLETQYF.

The chain couples TRBV6-1 to TRBJ2-3; unclear D gene. The CDR3 sequence is 12 residues long. Germline V gene sequence: CDR1 MNHNS, CDR2 SASEGT. Trimming cost V 1 base and J 9 bases, with 8 bases left between them. The CDR3 DNA is TGTGCCAGCAGTGAAGGCCGGTTAACGCAGTATTTT. Its translation: CASSEGRLTQYF.

V is TRBV5-4 and J is TRBJ1-2; tentatively, D is TRBD1 (6 bases). The germline V gene has CDR1 SGHNT and CDR2 YYREEE (reference sequence). The CDR3 totals 15 residues. Trimming cost V 2 bases and J 1 base, with 12 bases left between them. The CDR3 sequence: CASSLAQGLNYGYTF. The CDR3 DNA reads TGTGCCAGCAGCTTAGCACAGGGCCTTAACTATGGCTACACCTTC.

The rearrangement uses TRBV7-9 and TRBJ2-3; a weak D match, TRBD1 (5 bases). CDR3 length: 12 residues. Per the germline V gene, CDR1 is SEHNR and CDR2 is FQNEAQ (reference sequence). Trimming cost V 4 bases and J 8 bases, with 10 bases left between them. CDR3 sequence reads: CASSSQGRTQYF. The CDR3 coding sequence is TGTGCCAGCAGCTCCCAGGGTCGTACGCAGTATTTT. Supplemented by reference TRBV7-9 and TRBJ2-3, the full variable domain reads DTGVSQNPRHKITKRGQNVTFRCDPISEHNRLYWYRQTLGQGPEFLTYFQNEAQLEKSRLLSDRFSAERPKGSFSTLEIQRTEQGDSAMYLCASSSQGRTQYFGPGTRLTVL.

The rearrangement joins TRBV6-5 to TRBJ2-3; 11 nucleotides align to TRBD2. Germline values: CDR1 MNHEY, CDR2 SVGAGI. Germline trimming cut 5 bases from V and 3 bases from J; bases unmatched to any gene: 1. This CDR3 spans 14 amino acids. The CDR3 loop is CASSRLAGTDTQYF. The CDR3 bases are TGTGCCAGCAGTCGACTAGCGGGAACAGATACGCAGTATTTT.

The chain is built from TRBV11-3 and TRBJ1-6, with D perhaps TRBD1 (5 bases). This CDR3 is 13 amino acids long. CDR1 SGHNT and CDR2 YENEEA come from the germline V gene. V lost 2 bases, J lost 9 bases, and 8 bases lay in between. CDR3 nucleotides: TGTGCCAGCAGCTTACACAGGTTTTCACCCCTCCACTTT. This codes for CASSLHRFSPLHF.

The V call is TRBV6-5, the J call TRBJ1-2; 8 nucleotides agree with TRBD1. This CDR3 is built from 13 residues. The germline gives CDR1 MNHEY, CDR2 SVGAGI. The junction had 1 base not matched to a gene; V was cut back by 4 bases and J by 3 bases. The DNA for the CDR3 is TGTGCCAGCAGTTGGGACAGGTACTATGGCTACACCTTC. This gives the protein CASSWDRYYGYTF.

This chain uses TRBV27 with TRBJ1-6, with D tentatively TRBD1 (6 bases). The CDR3 is made up of 16 amino acids. The germline CDR1 and CDR2 sequences are MNHEY and SMNVEV (reference sequence). V gave up 5 bases and J gave up 5 bases, with 16 bases separating them. CDR3 sequence: CASSQTSRGNNSPLHF. CDR3 nucleotides: TGTGCCAGCAGTCAAACCTCCAGGGGAAATAATTCACCCCTCCACTTT.

The DNA for the CDR3 is TGTGCCAGCAGTTTTAATGCGGACACTGAAGCTTTCTTT. Translated, it gives CASSFNADTEAFF. V is TRBV12-3 or TRBV12-4 and J is TRBJ1-1; D gene uncertain. V shed 3 bases and J shed 3 bases, with 8 bases lying between them. There are 13 residues in the CDR3.

This clone was picked up one time. The V gene is TRBV6-5, the J gene TRBJ2-3; D remains ambiguous. Germline V CDR1 and CDR2: MNHEY, SVGAGI. V lost 0 bases to trimming and J lost 2 bases, with 6 bases between them. This CDR3 contains 14 residues. The CDR3: CASSYSENTDTQYF. CDR3 coding DNA: TGTGCCAGCAGTTACTCCGAGAACACAGATACGCAGTATTTT.

The chain has TRBV5-6 and TRBJ1-2, with 7 bases lining up with TRBD1. V shed 4 bases, J shed 8 bases, and the junction held 11 bases outside the gene matches. CDR3 length equals 14 residues. CDR1 SGHDT and CDR2 YYEEEE come from the germline V gene. The CDR3 protein is CASSLTGAAVGYTF. CDR3 sequence (DNA): TGTGCCAGCAGCCTTACAGGGGCCGCGGTCGGCTACACCTTC.

The chain has TRBV29-1 and TRBJ1-2; D is unclear. Germline CDR1 and CDR2: SQVTM and ANQGSEA. The CDR3 runs 14 residues. V was pared by 2 bases and J by 6 bases, with 16 bases between. CDR3 sequence: CSVEIGSRPNGYTF. In DNA form, the CDR3 reads TGCAGCGTTGAAATTGGGTCCAGGCCAAATGGCTACACCTTC. Variable domain in full (rest from reference TRBV29-1 and TRBJ1-2): SAVISQKPSRDICQRGTSLTIQCQVDSQVTMMFWYRQQPGQSLTLIATANQGSEATYESGFVIDKFPISRPNLTFSTLTVSNMSPEDSSIYLCSVEIGSRPNGYTFGSGTRLTVV.